Presented here are 12 T cell receptor beta chains from one specimen sequenced in a study of T cells in Graves' hyperthyroidism and ophthalmopathy. There were TCR beta CDR3 regions amplified from RNA transcripts. First-round RT-PCR with HTBI primers amplified the TCR CDR3 region. Each CDR3 protein gets one entry after TCRdb re-called the multiplex PCR reads with MiXCR. The top ten hold approximately 8.7% of the sample, which has approximately 870,000 distinct CDR3 sequences, 35% to 45% seen once. Material for sequencing was blood. Receptors originate from a man aged 18 to 30 with Graves' hyperthyroidism.

This clonotype was found many times. CDR3 region: CASSYGDAEAFF. The CDR3 bases are TGTGCCAGCAGTTACGGGGACGCTGAAGCTTTCTTT. This rearrangement joins TRBV6-6 to TRBJ1-1, with a tentative D call TRBD1 (5 bases). This CDR3 is built from 12 residues. Per germline, CDR1 MNHNY and CDR2 SVGAGI (reference sequence). V lost 2 bases and J 6 bases, leaving 7 bases between the germline ends.

As for this clonotype: This may arise from a read error, as a much more abundant clone is one base away. The rearrangement joins TRBV7-2 to TRBJ1-2, with a possible D match to TRBD1 (5 bases). The CDR3 has 13 residues. Per germline, CDR1 SGHTA and CDR2 FQGNSA. This chain's CDR3 is CATGTSGSYEKYF. CDR3 DNA: TGTGCCACCGGGACTAGCGGGAGTTACGAGAAGTACTTC.

The J gene is TRBJ1-3, the V gene TRBV5-1, with D uncertain. In germline, CDR1 is SGHRS, CDR2 YFSETQ. Trimming pared 0 bases from V and 0 bases from J, leaving 10 bases between. The CDR3 runs to 16 residues. The CDR3 reads CASSLDTMSSGNTIYF. The CDR3 DNA reads as TGCGCCAGCAGCTTGGATACGATGAGCTCTGGAAACACCATATATTTT.

This clonotype was recorded a few times. The V call is TRBV29-1, the J call TRBJ2-7, with 11 bases that match TRBD1. Germline CDR1 is SQVTM and CDR2 is ANQGSEA. CDR3 size: 13 residues. V trimming: 7 bases; J trimming: 2 bases; junction bases outside the gene matches: 4. CDR3: CSAGTGGPYEQYF. DNA of the CDR3: TGCAGCGCCGGGACAGGGGGTCCCTACGAGCAGTACTTC.

On this clonotype itself: A much larger clone sits a single nucleotide away, making a read error possible. CDR3 bases: TGCAGTGCTAGAGACAGGGAGAATCAGCCCCAGCATTTT. Translation: CSARDRENQPQHF. The V and J genes are TRBV20-1 and TRBJ1-5, with a weak D call TRBD1 (5 bases). Germline V gene sequence: CDR1 DFQATT, CDR2 SNEGSKA (reference sequence). The CDR3 is 13 amino acids. Trimming stripped 0 bases from V and 4 bases from J, with 7 bases between.

This clonotype came up once. The V gene is TRBV5-4, the J gene TRBJ1-6; 7 bases are a match to TRBD1. The CDR3 totals 14 residues. Per the germline V gene, CDR1 is SGHNT and CDR2 is YYREEE (reference sequence). The J segment lost 7 bases and the V segment lost 4 bases, leaving 5 bases of the junction unmatched. DNA of the CDR3: TGTGCCAGCAGCCAAACAGGGGAGAATTCACCCCTCCACTTT. Its protein is CASSQTGENSPLHF.

This clonotype was seen a few times. This chain connects TRBV2 to TRBJ1-5; D unclear. The CDR3 consists of 15 residues. The V end was cut by 3 bases, the J end by 0 bases, with 9 bases between. Germline V gives CDR1 SNHLY, CDR2 FYNNEI. CDR3 loop: CASSETQYSNQPQHF. The CDR3 DNA is TGTGCCAGCAGTGAGACTCAGTATAGCAATCAGCCCCAGCATTTT.

The chain couples TRBV20-1 to TRBJ2-5, with D unclear. The CDR3 totals 14 residues. V gave up 0 bases and J gave up 4 bases, with 12 bases separating them. Germline V lookup: CDR1 DFQATT, CDR2 SNEGSKA (reference sequence). The CDR3 DNA reads as TGCAGTGCTAGAGATAGTTGGGGTGCAGAGACCCAGTACTTC. Translating gives CSARDSWGAETQYF.

This clonotype was detected only once. The V call is TRBV7-9, the J call TRBJ1-1; 7 bases line up with TRBD1. Trimming removed 6 bases from V and 0 bases from J; junction bases left unmatched: 7. CDR1 is SEHNR, CDR2 FQNEAQ, per germline (reference sequence). This CDR3 contains 15 residues. CDR3: CASSRTGALNTEAFF. The CDR3 region has the DNA TGTGCCAGCAGTCGAACAGGGGCTTTGAACACTGAAGCTTTCTTT.

This clonotype showed up just a few times. V gene TRBV11-2 combines with J gene TRBJ2-5; D may be TRBD1 (6 bases). The germline V gene encodes CDR1 SGHAT and CDR2 FQNNGV. The CDR3 covers 14 residues. The germline V and J ends were trimmed by 0 bases and 5 bases, with 10 bases remaining between them. The CDR3 spells CASSLEARGETQYF. The CDR3 DNA reads as TGTGCCAGCAGCTTAGAGGCGAGGGGGGAGACCCAGTACTTC.

V and J are TRBV5-1 and TRBJ1-1; D call uncertain. The CDR3 contains 12 residues. Germline CDR1 SGHRS, CDR2 YFSETQ. Deletions cut 10 bases from V and 1 base from J, with 11 bases between. The CDR3 DNA reads as TGCGCCCCCGACACTCCGAACACTGAAGCTTTCTTT. As protein: CAPDTPNTEAFF.

This clonotype has at least ten counts. The genes are TRBV11-2 and TRBJ2-5; D ambiguous. Per germline, CDR1 SGHAT and CDR2 FQNNGV. CDR3 length: 11 residues. V was trimmed by 5 bases and J by 9 bases, leaving 10 bases between them. Here the CDR3 reads CASSPRLAQYF. CDR3 bases: TGTGCCAGCAGCCCGAGGTTGGCCCAGTACTTC.